Listed below are T cell receptor beta chains from one sample, sequenced in a study of early T cells in non-severe SARS-CoV-2 infection. TCRdb re-derived calls from the 5' RACE reads in MiXCR, one entry per CDR3 protein. The repertoire holds about 52,000 distinct CDR3 sequences, with roughly 10% as singletons. Sequencing input: whole blood. Source of these receptors: an adult who was a healthcare worker with PCR-confirmed SARS-CoV-2 infection or an uninfected control (not recorded which). Each CDR3 is given with its conserved first and last residue. A D gene is named only where the DNA matches it firmly. Some rows have no size entry. The others give once, few or many, or a class for an expanded clone.

len	v_gene	abundance	d_gene	j_gene	CDR3aa	CDR3nt
16	TRBV2	few	NA	TRBJ2-1	CASSDHRLEAYNEQFF	TGTGCCAGCAGTGATCATAGGCTCGAAGCCTACAATGAGCAGTTCTTC
15	TRBV5-1	NA	NA	TRBJ2-1	CASTPRGIGYNEQFF	TGCGCCAGCACTCCACGGGGAATAGGATACAATGAGCAGTTCTTC
14	TRBV29-1	many	NA	TRBJ2-3	CSVSRASLTDTQYF	TGCAGCGTTTCCCGGGCGTCTCTCACAGATACGCAGTATTTT
14	TRBV3-1	few	NA	TRBJ2-2	CASSPTTGTGELFF	TGTGCCAGCAGCCCGACTACCGGCACCGGGGAGCTGTTTTTT
13	TRBV12-3/TRBV12-4	many	NA	TRBJ1-3	CASSPDTGNTIYF	TGTGCCAGCAGCCCGGACACGGGAAACACCATATATTTT
11	TRBV7-2	many	NA	TRBJ2-7	CASTQGGEQYF	TGTGCCAGCACCCAGGGTGGTGAGCAGTACTTC
16	TRBV11-2	many	TRBD2	TRBJ2-1	CASSPGAGLAEGEQFF	TGTGCCAGCAGCCCCGGAGCGGGACTAGCGGAAGGGGAGCAGTTCTTC
12	TRBV29-1	NA	NA	TRBJ2-7	CSATMTAYEQYF	TGCAGCGCCACAATGACGGCCTACGAGCAGTACTTC
14	TRBV28	NA	NA	TRBJ2-2	CASRGEPNTGELFF	TGTGCCAGCAGGGGGGAGCCGAACACCGGGGAGCTGTTTTTT
13	TRBV5-1	NA	NA	TRBJ2-7	CASSTDPAGEQYF	TGCGCCAGCAGCACCGACCCTGCCGGCGAGCAGTACTTC
11	TRBV12-5	few	NA	TRBJ2-5	CASGFQETQYF	TGTGCTAGTGGTTTCCAAGAGACCCAGTACTTC
15	TRBV5-1	few	TRBD2	TRBJ2-7	CASSLSGRALGEQYF	TGCGCCAGCAGCTTGTCCGGGAGGGCCCTGGGAGAGCAGTACTTC
15	TRBV28	few	NA	TRBJ1-6	CASTNPRGGNSPLHF	TGTGCCAGCACCAACCCCCGGGGGGGCAATTCACCCCTCCACTTT
12	TRBV30	many	NA	TRBJ2-5	CAWSPLGETQYF	TGTGCCTGGAGTCCCTTGGGGGAGACCCAGTACTTC
17	TRBV9	NA	TRBD2	TRBJ2-1	CASSVPPGLAGDNEQFF	TGTGCCAGCAGCGTACCCCCCGGACTAGCGGGGGACAATGAGCAGTTCTTC
14	TRBV28	few	NA	TRBJ1-1	CASGHREKNTEAFF	TGTGCCAGCGGTCACCGGGAGAAAAACACTGAAGCTTTCTTT
16	TRBV11-2	few	NA	TRBJ1-4	CASSPWGGAVNEKLFF	TGTGCCAGCAGCCCGTGGGGGGGGGCCGTTAATGAAAAACTGTTTTTT
15	TRBV4-1	few	NA	TRBJ1-4	CASSPMGGGNEKLFF	TGCGCCAGCAGCCCTATGGGGGGTGGTAATGAAAAACTGTTTTTT
16	TRBV6-1	few	TRBD1	TRBJ1-1	CASWPGTGGRNTEAFF	TGTGCCAGCTGGCCAGGGACAGGGGGTAGGAACACTGAAGCTTTCTTT
15	TRBV20-1	few	NA	TRBJ2-5	CSNTGRGQNQETQYF	TGCAGTAATACGGGGCGGGGTCAGAACCAAGAGACCCAGTACTTC
13	TRBV29-1	NA	TRBD1	TRBJ2-3	CSVATGGTDTQYF	TGCAGCGTTGCGACAGGGGGAACAGATACGCAGTATTTT
15	TRBV28	few	TRBD1	TRBJ2-3	CASTTQGGGADTQYF	TGTGCCAGCACCACACAGGGGGGAGGTGCAGATACGCAGTATTTT
17	TRBV5-1	few	TRBD1	TRBJ1-4	CASSLGTGLRGNEKLFF	TGCGCCAGCAGCCTGGGGACAGGCCTACGGGGCAATGAAAAACTGTTTTTT
13	TRBV10-3	many	NA	TRBJ2-7	CATQPRDPDEQYF	TGTGCCACGCAACCCCGGGACCCGGATGAGCAGTACTTC
15	TRBV5-1	few	NA	TRBJ1-1	CASSLGVAMDTEAFF	TGCGCCAGCAGCTTGGGGGTAGCCATGGACACTGAAGCTTTCTTT
15	TRBV2	NA	TRBD1	TRBJ1-6	CASSETGVANSPLHF	TGTGCCAGCAGTGAAACAGGGGTAGCGAATTCACCCCTCCACTTT
14	TRBV7-2	NA	NA	TRBJ2-3	CASSPRRETDTQYF	TGTGCCAGCAGCCCACGAAGGGAGACAGATACGCAGTATTTT
16	TRBV24-1	many	TRBD2	TRBJ2-3	CATSDSLGGIADTQYF	TGTGCCACCAGTGATTCGTTGGGGGGGATCGCAGATACGCAGTATTTT
14	TRBV5-4	many	NA	TRBJ2-5	CASSRGASGETQYF	TGTGCCAGCAGCCGCGGAGCGTCCGGGGAGACCCAGTACTTC
12	TRBV19	many	NA	TRBJ2-5	CASSTREETQYF	TGTGCCAGTAGTACCAGGGAAGAGACCCAGTACTTC
15	TRBV6-2/TRBV6-3	many	TRBD1	TRBJ2-7	CASTETTGNSYEQYF	TGTGCCAGCACCGAGACGACAGGGAATTCCTACGAGCAGTACTTC
16	TRBV10-3	many	NA	TRBJ1-6	CAISDRQNSYNSPLHF	TGTGCCATCAGTGATCGACAGAACTCCTATAATTCACCCCTCCACTTT
14	TRBV29-1	many	NA	TRBJ2-7	CRIPGPGSSYEQYF	TGCAGAATCCCGGGCCCCGGTAGCTCCTACGAGCAGTACTTC
11	TRBV11-2	NA	NA	TRBJ2-4	CASSLSGSQYF	TGTGCCAGCAGCTTGTCCGGCTCTCAGTACTTC
15	TRBV7-9	few	TRBD1	TRBJ2-1	CASSLPQGAIHEQFF	TGTGCCAGCAGCCTACCACAGGGGGCGATACATGAGCAGTTCTTC
14	TRBV5-4	NA	NA	TRBJ2-7	CASSGRDPTYEQYF	TGTGCCAGCAGCGGCCGGGACCCAACCTACGAGCAGTACTTC
14	TRBV10-2	many	NA	TRBJ2-5	CASSESGIQETQYF	TGCGCCAGCAGTGAGAGTGGCATACAAGAGACCCAGTACTTC
14	TRBV20-1	NA	NA	TRBJ2-5	CSARDSGRQETQYF	TGCAGTGCTAGAGATTCCGGCAGACAAGAGACCCAGTACTTC